These 27 T cell receptor beta chains came from one sample sequenced in a study of T cell responses to AZD1222 COVID-19 vaccine (dated by TCRdb to the early 2020s). The sample's time point label is to be understood as: about 28 days (+/-7) after the second vaccine dose. Libraries were made using the immunoSEQ multiplex PCR assay. TCRdb carries this immuneACCESS record with in-frame sequences only. Its versions omit some clonotypes, under half of them owing to an unresolved V gene in the studies checked, with the rest unexplained. In all, the sample holds 110,000 to 150,000 clones, and about 90% of those were seen once. The ten largest account for around 3.5% of the sample. The specimen comprised peripheral blood, sampled 28 days after the second AZD1222 dose. These TCRs come from an adult who received the AZD1222 COVID-19 vaccine.

V gene TRBV6-5 combines with J gene TRBJ2-7, with a weak D call TRBD1 (6 bases). This CDR3 comprises 14 residues. Between the trimmed V and J ends, which lost 11 bases and 2 bases, there was a span of 19 bases. Germline CDR1 reads MNHEY; CDR2 reads SVGAGI. In DNA form, the CDR3 reads TGTGCCGTACCAAACAGGGATCATCCCTACGAGCAGTACTTC. Translating it yields CAVPNRDHPYEQYF.

The rearrangement joins TRBV4-3 to TRBJ1-6; D unresolved. Germline CDR1 reads LGHNA; CDR2 reads YSLEER. Trimming removed 1 base at V and 9 bases at J, with 13 bases between. CDR3 length: 15 amino acids. CDR3 loop: CASSQARTHISPLHF. CDR3 DNA sequence: TGCGCCAGCAGCCAAGCGCGGACCCATATTTCACCCCTCCACTTT.

The rearrangement uses TRBV10-2 and TRBJ2-5; D remains ambiguous. Germline V gene lookup returns CDR1 WSHSY and CDR2 SAAADI. CDR3 length: 12 residues. The V end was cut by 2 bases, the J end by 5 bases, with 6 bases between. CDR3 nucleotide sequence: TGCGCCAGCAGTGAGGGGTCTGAGACCCAGTACTTC. It translates to CASSEGSETQYF.

The CDR3: CASSEVTSGISEQYF. CDR3 DNA sequence: TGTGCCAGCAGTGAAGTGACTAGCGGGATTAGTGAGCAGTACTTC. This chain uses TRBV6-1 with TRBJ2-7; TRBD2 agrees at 11 bases. Germline lookup yields CDR1 MNHNS and CDR2 SASEGT. V dropped 1 base and J dropped 7; count of bases not matched to a gene: 6. The CDR3 runs to 15 residues.

J is TRBJ2-7 and V is TRBV6-2 or TRBV6-3; 14 bases map to TRBD2. V dropped 5 bases and J dropped 4; count of bases not matched to a gene: 4. CDR1 and CDR2 from the germline V gene are MNHEY and SVGEGT. The CDR3 is made up of 15 amino acids. CDR3 sequence reads: CASSGTSGSGYEQYF. The CDR3 bases are TGTGCCAGCAGTGGGACTAGCGGGAGCGGTTACGAGCAGTACTTC.

J is TRBJ1-5 and V is TRBV2; D remains ambiguous. Germline assignment: CDR1 SNHLY and CDR2 FYNNEI. The CDR3 covers 14 residues. V was shortened by 6 bases and J by 8 bases, with 17 bases between the two germline ends. The DNA for the CDR3 is TGTGCCAGCAGCCGGAGTGGGTATGGGGAGCCCCAGCATTTT. Protein sequence: CASSRSGYGEPQHF. Supplemented by reference TRBV2 and TRBJ1-5, the full variable domain reads EPEVTQTPSHQVTQMGQEVILRCVPISNHLYFYWYRQILGQKVEFLVSFYNNEISEKSEIFDDQFSVERPDGSNFTLKIRSTKLEDSAMYFCASSRSGYGEPQHFGDGTRLSIL.

The rearrangement uses TRBV6-2 or TRBV6-3 and TRBJ2-5, with 9 bases identical to TRBD2. V dropped 6 bases and J dropped 2; count of bases not matched to a gene: 13. The CDR3 spans 17 residues. Germline values: CDR1 MNHEY, CDR2 SVGEGT. The CDR3 nucleotides are TGTGCCAGCAGCACTTCCTCCGGGACTAGCAGTCAAGAGACCCAGTACTTC. Protein: CASSTSSGTSSQETQYF.

CDR3 region: CASSPGSSWDEKLFF. The CDR3 region has the DNA TGTGCCAGCTCACCAGGGTCCTCTTGGGATGAAAAACTGTTTTTT. The chain employs TRBV18 and TRBJ1-4; D not certain. The length of the CDR3 is 15 residues. CDR1 KGHSH and CDR2 LQKENI come from the germline V gene. The germline V and J ends were trimmed by 2 bases and 6 bases, with 13 bases remaining between them.

The chain joins TRBV7-6 to TRBJ2-7; 7 nucleotides match TRBD1. V shed 1 base, J shed 0 bases, and the junction held 3 bases outside the gene matches. CDR1 is SGHVS, CDR2 FNYEAQ, per germline. The CDR3 has 15 amino acids. CDR3 sequence (DNA): TGTGCCAGCAGCTTAGGACAGGGATTCTCCTACGAGCAGTACTTC. Its protein product is CASSLGQGFSYEQYF.

This clone is a singleton in its sample. V usage is TRBV19 and J usage is TRBJ1-1; possible D gene TRBD1, 6 bases. There are 13 residues in the CDR3. V was trimmed by 8 bases and J by 6 bases, leaving 16 bases between them. Per the germline V gene, CDR1 is LNHDA and CDR2 is SQIVND (reference sequence). CDR3 DNA sequence: TGTGCCAGTCGGTGGGGACAATCCGCTGAAGCTTTCTTT. Translating it yields CASRWGQSAEAFF.

Concerning this clone: Other DNA sequences in this sample translate to the same CDR3. The V call is TRBV7-9, the J call TRBJ1-2; D is unresolved. Per the germline V gene, CDR1 is SEHNR and CDR2 is FQNEAQ (reference sequence). The CDR3 has 12 residues. Trimming shortened V by 5 bases and J by 3 bases, and 7 bases separated the two germline ends. DNA for the CDR3: TGTGCCAGCAGCCGCGGGGACTATGGCTACACCTTC. It encodes CASSRGDYGYTF.

V gene TRBV20-1 combines with J gene TRBJ2-1; 8 nucleotides line up with TRBD2. The germline V gene has CDR1 DFQATT and CDR2 SNEGSKA (reference sequence). This CDR3 contains 15 residues. V was clipped by 3 bases and J by 7 bases; unmatched bases: 11. CDR3: CSASKQREYRNEQFF. The CDR3 DNA reads as TGCAGTGCTAGTAAGCAGCGGGAGTATAGGAATGAGCAGTTCTTC.

The chain employs TRBV5-1 and TRBJ2-2, with 10 bases that match TRBD1. The CDR3 has 14 residues. Germline loops: CDR1 SGHRS, CDR2 YFSETQ. With 3 bases clipped from V and 4 bases from J, the junction kept 0 bases outside the gene matches. CDR3 sequence (DNA): TGCGCCAGCAGCTGGGACAGGGGCACCGGGGAGCTGTTTTTT. This gives the protein CASSWDRGTGELFF.

The rearrangement uses TRBV15 and TRBJ2-7; 7 bases match TRBD1. The CDR3 length is 16 residues. CDR1 and CDR2 (germline): LNHNV, YYDKDF (reference sequence). V lost 1 base and J lost 3; bases outside the gene matches: 9. The chain's CDR3 is CATSRAPQGRYYEQYF. In DNA, the CDR3 is TGTGCCACCAGCAGAGCTCCACAGGGGCGATACTACGAGCAGTACTTC.

The chain combines TRBV19 with TRBJ2-3, with 14 bases matching TRBD2. CDR1 LNHDA and CDR2 SQIVND come from the germline V gene (reference sequence). The J segment lost 4 bases and the V segment lost 6 bases, leaving 6 bases of the junction unmatched. This CDR3 comprises 16 residues. The CDR3 DNA reads as TGTGCCAGTAGAGCCCCGGGACTAGCGGGAGCAGATACGCAGTATTTT. This gives the protein CASRAPGLAGADTQYF.

The rearrangement joins TRBV3-1 (or the pseudogene TRBV3-2) to TRBJ1-3; no reliable D call. V lost 1 base to trimming and J lost 4 bases, with 5 bases between them. Per germline, CDR1 LGHDT and CDR2 YNNKEL (reference sequence). CDR3 length: 13 amino acids. The CDR3 is CASSQGAGNTIYF. The CDR3 coding sequence is TGTGCCAGCAGCCAAGGGGCCGGAAACACCATATATTTT.

The chain joins TRBV5-6 to TRBJ2-7; TRBD1 agrees at 9 bases. The CDR3 extends over 16 amino acids. With 0 bases clipped from V and 0 bases from J, the junction kept 4 bases outside the gene matches. In germline, CDR1 is SGHDT, CDR2 YYEEEE. The CDR3 region is CASSLATGGFSYEQYF. CDR3 nucleotides: TGTGCCAGCAGCTTGGCCACAGGGGGCTTCTCCTACGAGCAGTACTTC. Supplemented by reference TRBV5-6 and TRBJ2-7, the full variable domain reads DAGVTQSPTHLIKTRGQQVTLRCSPKSGHDTVSWYQQALGQGPQFIFQYYEEEERQRGNFPDRFSGHQFPNYSSELNVNALLLGDSALYLCASSLATGGFSYEQYFGPGTRLTVT.

CDR3 nucleotide sequence: TGCAGTGCTAGAGAAGACTGGGGAGCTTTCTTT. Translated, it gives CSAREDWGAFF. The chain has TRBV20-1 and TRBJ1-1; no firm D call. The V gene lost 0 bases and the J gene lost 10 bases, with 9 bases spanning the gap. The CDR3 runs to 11 residues. From germline, CDR1 is DFQATT and CDR2 SNEGSKA (reference sequence).

This sequence joins TRBV18 and TRBJ2-7; TRBD1 aligns across 7 bases. The CDR3 loop spans 13 amino acids. With 5 bases clipped from V and 7 bases from J, the junction kept 8 bases outside the gene matches. The V gene's germline CDR1 is KGHSH and CDR2 LQKENI. The CDR3 region has the DNA TGTGCCAGCTCAACCGGGACAGATACTGAGCAGTACTTC. It encodes CASSTGTDTEQYF.

This chain links TRBV19 with TRBJ2-7, with D perhaps assigned TRBD1 or TRBD2 (5 bases each). Germline assignment: CDR1 LNHDA and CDR2 SQIVND (reference sequence). Trimming stripped 5 bases from V and 2 bases from J, with 13 bases between. This CDR3 has 14 amino acids. The CDR3, as DNA: TGTGCCAGTAGTTCGGGGCCGGGGACCTACGAGCAGTACTTC. This codes for CASSSGPGTYEQYF.

In its sample, this clone was seen a few times. CDR3 sequence reads: CASSQEGGIQPQHF. The CDR3 coding sequence is TGCGCCAGCAGCCAAGAGGGCGGGATTCAGCCCCAGCATTTT. The chain links TRBV4-1 to TRBJ1-5; no firm D call. The V and J ends lost 0 bases and 6 bases respectively, with 9 bases between them. CDR3 size: 14 residues. From germline, CDR1 is MGHRA and CDR2 YSYEKL.

This clone was detected only once. The CDR3 region is CAWSSNYGYTF. In nucleotides, the CDR3 is TGTGCCTGGAGCAGTAACTATGGCTACACCTTC. This rearrangement joins TRBV30 to TRBJ1-2; D not certain. Germline V gives CDR1 GTSNPN, CDR2 SVGIG (reference sequence). V lost 3 bases and J lost 1, with 3 bases in between. The CDR3 runs 11 residues.

This clone was recorded once. CDR3 sequence (DNA): TGTGCCAGCAGCTTTGGGGGGGCGAGGGTTTCACCCCTCCACTTT. This sequence encodes CASSFGGARVSPLHF. The chain employs TRBV5-6 and TRBJ1-6; TRBD1 is a possible D gene (6 bases). The CDR3 totals 15 residues. Trimming stripped 2 bases from V and 9 bases from J, with 15 bases between. Looked up from germline, CDR1 is SGHDT and CDR2 is YYEEEE.

This chain links TRBV29-1 with TRBJ2-5, with 11 nucleotides matching TRBD2. V gave up 6 bases and J gave up 11 bases; unmatched junction bases: 8. The CDR3 contains 12 residues. The germline gives CDR1 SQVTM, CDR2 ANQGSEA. CDR3 sequence reads: CSVSSGRPGQYF. As DNA, the CDR3 is TGCAGCGTATCTAGCGGGAGGCCCGGTCAGTACTTC.

In its sample, this clone was seen once. The V and J genes are TRBV6-5 and TRBJ1-1; a weak D match, TRBD1 (5 bases). Trimming cost V 4 bases and J 5 bases, with 17 bases left between them. The germline V gene has CDR1 MNHEY and CDR2 SVGAGI. The CDR3 has 15 residues. CDR3 sequence: CASSSPDGRGTEAFF. The CDR3 nucleotides are TGTGCCAGCAGTTCCCCTGACGGGAGGGGAACTGAAGCTTTCTTT.

This chain joins TRBV28 and TRBJ2-7, with 7 bases matching TRBD1. CDR3 length: 13 amino acids. Germline-derived CDR1 and CDR2 are MDHEN and SYDVKM. The junction had 9 bases not matched to a gene; V was cut back by 6 bases and J by 7 bases. In nucleotides, the CDR3 is TGTGCCAGCAGGACAGGGACCGTTTGGGAGCAGTACTTC. This encodes CASRTGTVWEQYF.

The CDR3 is CASSEWGINQPQHF. In nucleotides, the CDR3 is TGTGCCAGCAGTGAATGGGGAATTAACCAGCCCCAGCATTTT. The V and J genes are TRBV25-1 and TRBJ1-5; D gene unclear. Germline values: CDR1 MGHDK, CDR2 SYGVNS. V gave up 1 base and J gave up 7 bases, with 11 bases separating them. The CDR3 runs 14 residues. Variable domain in full (rest from reference TRBV25-1 and TRBJ1-5): EADIYQTPRYLVIGTGKKITLECSQTMGHDKMYWYQQDPGMELHLIHYSYGVNSTEKGDLSSESTVSRIRTEHFPLTLESARPSHTSQYLCASSEWGINQPQHFGDGTRLSIL.